This T cell receptor (beta chain) was identified in a study of blood T cell repertoires in COVID-19. Study-wide context: Some COVID-19 samples were acute and others convalescent; all came from the United States, Italy and Spain. Sample material is recorded as cDNA or gDNA derived from T cells, B-cell-depleted T cells, or PBMCs.

How the authors handled the data: Cell counts per sample came from amplifying reference gene primers. Data came from immunoSEQ multiplex PCR; TCRdb stores just in-frame clones and leaves some out. V, J and clone size are taken as reported in that table, and D and trimming were inferred from the DNA itself. This sample has about 260,000 clones, with more than 75% found just once. CDR1 SGHNT and CDR2 YYREEE come from the germline V gene (reference sequence). This CDR3 region has 14 residues. The germline V and J ends were trimmed by 4 bases and 6 bases, with 16 bases remaining between them. The TCR originated in a woman between 40 and 50 years old who had recovered from COVID-19. This chain uses TRBV5-4 with TRBJ1-2, with D maybe TRBD1 (5 bases). Sequences were obtained from peripheral blood. DNA for the CDR3: TGTGCCAGCAGCCCCCTTGGGGGGGACGATGGCTACACCTTC. Translating gives CASSPLGGDDGYTF.